This TCR beta chain was sequenced during a study of T cell clonotyping in hematopoietic cell transplantation. As to this clone: Different DNA sequences within this sample yield the same CDR3.

TCRdb's table, derived via immunoSEQ multiplex PCR, lists solely in-frame clones and lacks some. The sample shows tens of thousands of clones, about 85% of them seen only once. This sample's time point: recipient sample about 28 days before transplant, after cytoreduction. This clonotype was obtained from a man in his 60s with acute myeloid leukemia. Some clones in this sample may be carry-over from other donors' samples. Sequences were derived from peripheral blood mononuclear cells, sampled before stem cell transplant.

The CDR3 spells CASSLGPAGGQETQYF. The CDR3, as DNA: TGCGCCAGCAGCTTGGGTCCAGCGGGGGGACAAGAGACCCAGTACTTC. V gene TRBV5-1 combines with J gene TRBJ2-5, with 9 bases that match TRBD2. Trimming at V came to 0 bases and at J to 2 bases, leaving 5 bases not matched to a gene. The CDR3 length is 16 residues. Looked up from germline, CDR1 is SGHRS and CDR2 is YFSETQ.